The sequence of this T cell receptor (beta chain) was determined in a study of cytomegalovirus exposure and HLA in healthy donors. J lost 2 bases, V lost 5 bases, and 12 bases had no gene match. The germline V gene encodes CDR1 SGHVT and CDR2 SQSDAQ. The CDR3 consists of 19 residues. Study-level findings and limits: The authors enumerated around 150 TCR beta chains as linked to cytomegalovirus. There were reportedly fewer N-insertions in an Asian-associated ancestry cluster than the approximately 630-donor mean, in a later analysis.

The PCR made use of 60 Vbeta and 13 Jbeta primers. Profiled with immunoSEQ multiplex PCR; TCRdb holds only in-frame clones, not every one. The top ten hold approximately 3% of the sample, which has some 110,000 clones, 75% to 85% seen once. Concerning this clone itself: What it binds is unknown.

This TCR was sampled from a woman in her late teens or twenties in good health and CMV-seropositive. The sequenced sample was PBMCs. The chain joins TRBV7-4 to TRBJ2-5, with 15 bases aligning to TRBD2. CDR3 in DNA: TGTGCCAGCAGCCCGCGACCAAGGACTAGCGGGAGGGAACAAGAGACCCAGTACTTC. It translates to CASSPRPRTSGREQETQYF.